Listed below are T cell receptor beta chains from one sample, sequenced in a study of tumor and adjacent non-tumor tissue in lung cancer. TCRdb fed the multiplex PCR reads into MiXCR, producing one record per CDR3 protein. The table shows approximately 80,000 distinct CDR3 sequences, with 70% to 90% occurring only once. Specimen: distant non-tumor lung tissue. These TCRs come from a man in his fifties or sixties with non-small cell lung cancer. Each CDR3 is given with its conserved first and last residue. D genes are given only for firm matches. Clone size is not always given. Where it is, it says once, few, many or a class for expanded clones.

CDR3 length: 15; D gene: .; V gene: TRBV5-8; J gene: TRBJ2-2; clone size: .; CDR3 DNA: TGTGCCATCAGCTTGATGCGCGGTGCCACCGGGGAGCTGTTTTTT; CDR3 protein: CAISLMRGATGELFF
CDR3 length: 15; D gene: TRBD2; V gene: TRBV4-2; J gene: TRBJ2-3; clone size: .; CDR3 DNA: TGTACCAGCAGCCCGACTAGCGGGATGGCAGATACGAAGTATTTT; CDR3 protein: CTSSPTSGMADTKYF
CDR3 length: 12; D gene: .; V gene: TRBV25-1; J gene: TRBJ2-2; clone size: many; CDR3 DNA: TGTGCCAGTGGGGTCGGCACCGGGGAGCTGTTTTTT; CDR3 protein: CASGVGTGELFF
CDR3 length: 16; D gene: .; V gene: TRBV4-3; J gene: TRBJ2-7; clone size: .; CDR3 DNA: TGCGCCAGCAGCAGTTGGACGAACCCTGGGGCCTACGAGCAGTACTTC; CDR3 protein: CASSSWTNPGAYEQYF
CDR3 length: 17; D gene: .; V gene: TRBV11-2; J gene: TRBJ2-7; clone size: .; CDR3 DNA: TGTGCCAGCAGCTTAACAAACAGGGCGAGGGGCATTTACGAGCATTATTTC; CDR3 protein: CASSLTNRARGIYEHYF
CDR3 length: 20; D gene: TRBD2; V gene: TRBV11-3; J gene: TRBJ2-1; clone size: .; CDR3 DNA: TGTGCCAGCAGCTTACACCACGGGACTAGCGGGGCAAGCTCCTACAATGAGCGGTTCTTC; CDR3 protein: CASSLHHGTSGASSYNERFF
CDR3 length: 16; D gene: TRBD2; V gene: TRBV20-1; J gene: TRBJ2-1; clone size: .; CDR3 DNA: TGCAGTGCTAGAGTACAGGGACTAGCGGGGGGGAGGGAGCAGTTCTTC; CDR3 protein: CSARVQGLAGGREQFF
CDR3 length: 14; D gene: TRBD1; V gene: TRBV11-2; J gene: TRBJ1-1; clone size: .; CDR3 DNA: TGTGTCAACAGATGGACAGGGCTGAACACTGAAGCTTTCTTT; CDR3 protein: CVNRWTGLNTEAFF
CDR3 length: 14; D gene: TRBD1; V gene: TRBV11-2; J gene: TRBJ1-1; clone size: once; CDR3 DNA: TGTGCCAGCAGCTTCGGTCAGGGGGACACTGAAACTTTCTTT; CDR3 protein: CASSFGQGDTETFF
CDR3 length: 14; D gene: .; V gene: TRBV20-1; J gene: TRBJ1-2; clone size: .; CDR3 DNA: TGCAGTGCTATCCGGGGGACCCCTAACTATGGCTACACCTTC; CDR3 protein: CSAIRGTPNYGYTF
CDR3 length: 12; D gene: .; V gene: TRBV24-1; J gene: TRBJ1-2; clone size: .; CDR3 DNA: TGTGCCACCAGTGACCGGAACTATGGCTACACCTTC; CDR3 protein: CATSDRNYGYTF
CDR3 length: 12; D gene: .; V gene: TRBV7-9; J gene: TRBJ2-1; clone size: .; CDR3 DNA: TGCGCCAGCAGCCCAAGTAACAATGAGCAGTTCTTC; CDR3 protein: CASSPSNNEQFF
CDR3 length: 15; D gene: .; V gene: TRBV6-6; J gene: TRBJ2-5; clone size: .; CDR3 DNA: TGTGCCAGCAGTTACACCAGGGGAGGTGCAGAGACTCAGTACTTC; CDR3 protein: CASSYTRGGAETQYF
CDR3 length: 13; D gene: .; V gene: TRBV11-2; J gene: TRBJ2-5; clone size: .; CDR3 DNA: TGTGCCAGAAGCTCTTCAGGGGAAAAGATCCAGTACTTC; CDR3 protein: CARSSSGEKIQYF
CDR3 length: 13; D gene: .; V gene: TRBV11-3; J gene: TRBJ2-5; clone size: .; CDR3 DNA: TGTGCCAGCAACTTTAATGGGGAAGAGACCCAGTACTTC; CDR3 protein: CASNFNGEETQYF
CDR3 length: 15; D gene: .; V gene: TRBV4-3; J gene: TRBJ1-2; clone size: .; CDR3 DNA: TGCGCCAGCAGCCAACTCCTGGGGGAGAACTATGGCTACACCTTC; CDR3 protein: CASSQLLGENYGYTF
CDR3 length: 16; D gene: .; V gene: TRBV20-1; J gene: TRBJ2-3; clone size: .; CDR3 DNA: TGCAGTGCTAAAGCTCCACTAGCTGGAGGTCGAGATACGCAGTATTTT; CDR3 protein: CSAKAPLAGGRDTQYF
CDR3 length: 17; D gene: TRBD1; V gene: TRBV12-3/TRBV12-4; J gene: TRBJ1-1; clone size: .; CDR3 DNA: TGTACCAGCAGCCCAATGGGTCAGGGGGTTTCGAACTCTGAAGCTTACTTT; CDR3 protein: CTSSPMGQGVSNSEAYF
CDR3 length: 15; D gene: .; V gene: TRBV6-5; J gene: TRBJ1-5; clone size: .; CDR3 DNA: TGTGCCAGCAGTTTCCTACGGGGAAGCAATCAGCCCCGGCATTTT; CDR3 protein: CASSFLRGSNQPRHF
CDR3 length: 15; D gene: TRBD1; V gene: TRBV6-5; J gene: TRBJ1-4; clone size: .; CDR3 DNA: TGTGCCAGCAGTTACTCGACAGGGATTAATGAAAAAGTGTTATTT; CDR3 protein: CASSYSTGINEKVLF
CDR3 length: 14; D gene: .; V gene: TRBV11-2; J gene: TRBJ2-5; clone size: .; CDR3 DNA: TGTGCCAGCAACTCTCTACAGGTCCAAGAGACCCAGTGCTTC; CDR3 protein: CASNSLQVQETQCF
CDR3 length: 13; D gene: .; V gene: TRBV11-2; J gene: TRBJ2-5; clone size: .; CDR3 DNA: TGTGCCAGCAAGTATACTGGGGAAGAGACCCAGTACTTC; CDR3 protein: CASKYTGEETQYF
CDR3 length: 14; D gene: .; V gene: TRBV19; J gene: TRBJ1-4; clone size: .; CDR3 DNA: TGTACCAGTTGGGACGGTGCAACTAATGAAAAATTGTTTTTT; CDR3 protein: CTSWDGATNEKLFF
CDR3 length: 15; D gene: .; V gene: TRBV5-5; J gene: TRBJ2-3; clone size: .; CDR3 DNA: TGTGCAAGCAGCCACGCGGGGACAAGCGCGGATACGCAGTATTTT; CDR3 protein: CASSHAGTSADTQYF
CDR3 length: 14; D gene: .; V gene: TRBV4-3; J gene: TRBJ2-2; clone size: .; CDR3 DNA: TGTGCCAGTCAGAGAGGAGCGGGCACCGGGGAGCTGTTTTTC; CDR3 protein: CASQRGAGTGELFF
CDR3 length: 14; D gene: .; V gene: TRBV11-1; J gene: TRBJ2-5; clone size: .; CDR3 DNA: TGTGCCAGACAACCGTTCACGGGAATTGGGGCCCAGTACTTC; CDR3 protein: CARQPFTGIGAQYF
CDR3 length: 15; D gene: .; V gene: TRBV4-1; J gene: TRBJ1-2; clone size: .; CDR3 DNA: TGCGCCAGCAGCCAGGTACGGGAGGGTATCTATGGCTACACCTTC; CDR3 protein: CASSQVREGIYGYTF